This TCR beta chain was sequenced for a study of T cell repertoires in cytomegalovirus infection. Background on the study: Shared public TCR beta signatures pointed to both CMV infection and a matching HLA type. Study outcomes and limitations: CMV carriers with the relevant HLA were identified by cumulative public TCR beta family frequency. Ex vivo, HLA-C-restricted CMV-specific TCR beta clonotypes prevailed over the rest of the response.

TCRdb redid the calling of the reads with MiXCR, one entry per CDR3 protein. Of tens of thousands of distinct CDR3 sequences in the sample, around 20% are singletons; the top ten hold less than 20%. The CDR3 has 13 residues. CDR1 MNHEY and CDR2 SVGEGT come from the germline V gene. V lost 2 bases, J lost 9 bases, and 11 bases lay in between. This clonotype was seen more than once but under ten times. Its antigen is not identified. The rearrangement links TRBV6-2 or TRBV6-3 to TRBJ2-1; possibly TRBD2 for D (5 bases). This TCR was sampled from a human donor in good health (CMV status not recorded). Some clones in this sample may be carry-over from other donors' samples. What was sequenced was PBMCs, sequenced either directly or after in vitro stimulation (not recorded which). In DNA, the CDR3 is TGTGCCAGCAGTTACCTGGCCAGCGGTGAGCAGTTCTTC. Protein product: CASSYLASGEQFF.